These 27 T cell receptor beta chains share one sample of origin, sequenced in a study of shared clonotypes between healthy human individuals. Using immunoSEQ multiplex PCR, the repertoire was profiled, and TCRdb retains in-frame clones only, with some absent. Of around 1 million clones detected, about 80% appear once; the ten largest clones hold over 1.3%. The source material was memory CD4+ T cells sorted from blood. Subset noted: CD45RA-negative fraction. These receptors all come from a man between 18 and 35 years old in good health.

The chain uses TRBV10-2 and TRBJ1-4, with unresolved D. The germline gives CDR1 WSHSY, CDR2 SAAADI. This CDR3 has 15 residues. Trimming took off 6 bases at V and 0 bases at J, with 11 bases between the two ends. DNA of the CDR3: TGCGCCAGCAGGGGTGGTACATCAACTAATGAAAAACTGTTTTTT. Its protein is CASRGGTSTNEKLFF.

V is TRBV25-1 and J is TRBJ1-1, with D possibly matching TRBD1 (6 bases). CDR1 is MGHDK and CDR2 is SYGVNS in the germline V gene. The germline V and J ends were trimmed by 1 base and 4 bases, with 13 bases remaining between them. The CDR3 has 15 residues. CDR3 in DNA: TGTGCCAGCAGTGAATTCAAGGGGGTATTCACTGAAGCTTTCTTT. It is translated as CASSEFKGVFTEAFF. The full variable domain, its missing parts supplied by reference TRBV25-1 and TRBJ1-1, is EADIYQTPRYLVIGTGKKITLECSQTMGHDKMYWYQQDPGMELHLIHYSYGVNSTEKGDLSSESTVSRIRTEHFPLTLESARPSHTSQYLCASSEFKGVFTEAFFGQGTRLTVV.

This chain connects TRBV5-1 to TRBJ2-7; the D gene is possibly TRBD1 (6 bases). The germline V gene has CDR1 SGHRS and CDR2 YFSETQ. Trimming cost V 0 bases and J 3 bases, with 13 bases left between them. This CDR3 is built from 15 residues. The CDR3 DNA is TGCGCCAGCAGCTTGGATCTACAGGGCTTCTACGAGCAGTACTTC. Protein sequence: CASSLDLQGFYEQYF.

This rearrangement joins TRBV5-8 to TRBJ1-5; D uncertain. The CDR3 is 14 residues long. V lost 0 bases and J 0 bases, leaving 4 bases between the germline ends. In germline, CDR1 is SGHTS, CDR2 YDEGEE. The CDR3 loop reads CASSLEISNQPQHF. Here the CDR3 DNA reads TGTGCCAGCAGCTTGGAAATTAGCAATCAGCCCCAGCATTTT.

CDR3 nucleotide sequence: TGTGCCAGCAGCTTAGGGGCAGGGGCTAATGAAAAACTGTTTTTT. Translating gives CASSLGAGANEKLFF. The rearrangement joins TRBV7-2 to TRBJ1-4; TRBD1 might be the D (6 bases). The germline CDR1 and CDR2 sequences are SGHTA and FQGNSA. V lost 1 base and J lost 3, with 9 bases in between. The CDR3 runs 15 residues.

This clone is a singleton in its sample. The rearrangement uses TRBV5-1 and TRBJ2-1; D may correspond to TRBD1 or TRBD2 (6 bases each). Germline V gene sequence: CDR1 SGHRS, CDR2 YFSETQ. Trimming pared 2 bases from V and 6 bases from J, leaving 12 bases between. The CDR3 consists of 14 residues. As DNA, the CDR3 is TGCGCCAGCAGCTTCGGGGGCGGCGGCAATGAGCAGTTCTTC. This sequence encodes CASSFGGGGNEQFF.

The chain links TRBV7-9 to TRBJ2-5, with a possible D match to TRBD2 (6 bases). This CDR3 contains 14 residues. The germline V and J ends were trimmed by 0 bases and 5 bases, with 10 bases remaining between them. Germline CDR1 SEHNR, CDR2 FQNEAQ (reference sequence). The DNA of the CDR3 is TGTGCCAGCAGCTTAGCGGGGAGCGGGGAGACCCAGTACTTC. This codes for CASSLAGSGETQYF.

This chain joins TRBV30 and TRBJ1-6; D is uncertain. Per germline, CDR1 GTSNPN and CDR2 SVGIG (reference sequence). Trimming stripped 1 base from V and 7 bases from J, with 14 bases between. The CDR3 runs to 15 residues. CDR3 DNA sequence: TGTGCCTGGAGTGAACGGCCCCGTGGGAATTCACCCCTCCACTTT. It translates to CAWSERPRGNSPLHF.

The sample holds many counts of this clone. Additional DNA sequences in this sample encode the identical CDR3. The chain uses TRBV7-2 and TRBJ1-6; 8 bases are shared with TRBD1. In germline, CDR1 is SGHTA, CDR2 FQGNSA. V trimming: 1 base; J trimming: 7 bases; junction bases outside the gene matches: 3. The CDR3 sequence is 15 residues long. The CDR3 nucleotides read TGTGCCAGCAGCTTAGACAGGGGGACCAATTCACCCCTCCACTTT. The encoded protein is CASSLDRGTNSPLHF. Full variable domain (missing parts from reference TRBV7-2 and TRBJ1-6): GAGVSQSPSNKVTEKGKDVELRCDPISGHTALYWYRQSLGQGLEFLIYFQGNSAPDKSGLPSDRFSAERTGGSVSTLTIQRTQQEDSAVYLCASSLDRGTNSPLHFGNGTRLTVT.

This clone has a handful of counts. This chain connects TRBV30 to TRBJ1-1; maybe TRBD1 (5 bases). V was trimmed by 6 bases and J by 4 bases, leaving 12 bases between them. CDR1 and CDR2 (germline): GTSNPN, SVGIG (reference sequence). This CDR3 contains 12 residues. CDR3 amino acids: CACSQGGTEAFF. In DNA, the CDR3 is TGTGCCTGTTCCCAGGGCGGCACTGAAGCTTTCTTT.

The V gene is TRBV28, the J gene TRBJ2-3; D is possibly TRBD2 (7 bases). This CDR3 region has 14 residues. CDR1 and CDR2 (germline): MDHEN, SYDVKM. V was pared by 9 bases and J by 2 bases, with 15 bases between. CDR3 region: CASGGGPSTDTQYF. CDR3 nucleotides: TGTGCCAGTGGGGGGGGGCCCTCCACAGATACGCAGTATTTT.

This clone has a handful of counts. The germline gene is not matched at one end of the junction; a read error may be the cause. The gene calls are TRBV18 and TRBJ1-1, with D unresolved. Germline values: CDR1 KGHSH, CDR2 LQKENI. CDR3 length equals 12 residues. This chain's CDR3 is CATSRENTEAFF. The CDR3 DNA sequence: TGTGCCACCTCACGAGAGAACACTGAAGCTTTCTTT.

This chain connects TRBV28 to TRBJ2-7; possibly TRBD2 for D (5 bases). CDR1 MDHEN and CDR2 SYDVKM come from the germline V gene. The V end lost 5 bases, the J end lost 4 bases, and 9 bases lay between the germline ends. CDR3 length: 12 residues. CDR3 nucleotides: TGTGCCAGCAGTCCGGGGTATTACGAGCAGTACTTC. The encoded protein is CASSPGYYEQYF.

The J gene is TRBJ2-7, the V gene TRBV13; D is tentatively TRBD1 or TRBD2 (5 bases each). The CDR3 totals 15 residues. Germline V lookup: CDR1 PRHDT, CDR2 FYEKMQ (reference sequence). The V and J ends lost 5 bases and 3 bases respectively, with 17 bases between them. CDR3 amino acids: CASSPGAGHFYEQYF. Written as DNA, the CDR3 is TGTGCCAGCAGCCCCGGGGCAGGTCATTTCTACGAGCAGTACTTC.

This clone was seen a few times. The genes are TRBV4-3 and TRBJ2-5; D tentatively reads TRBD1 or TRBD2 (5 bases each). Germline-derived CDR1 and CDR2 are LGHNA and YSLEER. CDR3 length: 15 amino acids. Trimming removed 2 bases at V and 2 bases at J, with 12 bases between. CDR3 amino acids: CASSQQPGPQETQYF. The CDR3 DNA follows: TGCGCCAGCAGCCAACAACCGGGACCTCAAGAGACCCAGTACTTC.

V gene TRBV2 combines with J gene TRBJ2-7; D gene unclear. Per germline, CDR1 SNHLY and CDR2 FYNNEI. CDR3 length: 12 amino acids. Between the trimmed V and J ends, which lost 5 bases and 3 bases, there was a span of 8 bases. CDR3 loop: CASSLERYEQYF. The CDR3 region has the DNA TGTGCCAGCAGTCTCGAACGCTACGAGCAGTACTTC. Drawing the rest from reference TRBV2 and TRBJ2-7, the complete variable domain is EPEVTQTPSHQVTQMGQEVILRCVPISNHLYFYWYRQILGQKVEFLVSFYNNEISEKSEIFDDQFSVERPDGSNFTLKIRSTKLEDSAMYFCASSLERYEQYFGPGTRLTVT.

The chain carries TRBV7-6 and TRBJ1-3; no clear D gene. The V end lost 0 bases, the J end lost 4 bases, and 4 bases lay between the germline ends. This CDR3 contains 13 residues. Germline CDR1 and CDR2: SGHVS and FNYEAQ. The CDR3 nucleotides are TGTGCCAGCAGCTTAGCTTTGGGAAACACCATATATTTT. This encodes CASSLALGNTIYF.

This clone was counted a few times. The chain links TRBV19 to TRBJ2-1; possibly TRBD1 for D (6 bases). The germline V gene encodes CDR1 LNHDA and CDR2 SQIVND (reference sequence). With 5 bases removed from V and 11 bases from J, the gap between germline ends came to 13 bases. The CDR3 totals 12 residues. The CDR3 spells CASSAQGTKQFF. The CDR3 nucleotides are TGTGCCAGTAGTGCCCAAGGGACAAAGCAGTTCTTC.

This clone was detected only a few times. V usage is TRBV5-4 and J usage is TRBJ1-1; D not resolved. The V end was cut by 1 base, the J end by 1 base, with 8 bases between. This CDR3 is 14 amino acids long. Germline V CDR1 and CDR2: SGHNT, YYREEE (reference sequence). The CDR3: CASSLREQNTEAFF. The CDR3 region has the DNA TGTGCCAGCAGCTTGAGGGAGCAGAACACTGAAGCTTTCTTT. Full variable domain (remainder filled in from reference TRBV5-4 and TRBJ1-1): ETGVTQSPTHLIKTRGQQVTLRCSSQSGHNTVSWYQQALGQGPQFIFQYYREEENGRGNFPPRFSGLQFPNYSSELNVNALELDDSALYLCASSLREQNTEAFFGQGTRLTVV.

V usage is TRBV7-3 and J usage is TRBJ2-4; 12 bases map to TRBD1. The CDR3 is 16 amino acids. After removal of 2 bases from V and 5 bases from J, the junction contained 4 bases not matched to a gene. Germline-derived CDR1 and CDR2 are SGHTA and FQGTGA. CDR3 nucleotide sequence: TGTGCCAGCAGCTTAGGAGGGACAGGGGGCGAAAACATTCAGTACTTC. Translation: CASSLGGTGGENIQYF.

This clone has only one observation. The J gene is TRBJ2-3, the V gene TRBV7-2; tentative D call: TRBD2 (5 bases). With 2 bases removed from V and 6 bases from J, the gap between germline ends came to 9 bases. The CDR3 runs to 13 residues. CDR1 is SGHTA and CDR2 is FQGNSA in the germline V gene. CDR3 in DNA: TGTGCCAGCAGCTTAACATCGGGGGATACGCAGTATTTT. It is translated as CASSLTSGDTQYF.

J is TRBJ2-7 and V is TRBV5-1, with 9 bases that match TRBD1. Germline V gene data show CDR1 as SGHRS and CDR2 as YFSETQ. Losses at the gene ends were 0 bases for V and 3 bases for J; bases not matched to a gene: 7. There are 16 residues in the CDR3. CDR3 sequence (DNA): TGCGCCAGCAGCTTGGAACCGGGACAGGGCCTCTACGAGCAGTACTTC. Amino acid sequence: CASSLEPGQGLYEQYF.

This chain uses TRBV2 with TRBJ2-5; 9 bases map to TRBD2. CDR1 is SNHLY and CDR2 is FYNNEI in the germline V gene. CDR3 length equals 17 residues. Trimming took 3 bases from V and 4 from J; bases not matched to a gene: 12. The CDR3 nucleotides are TGTGCCAGCAGTGAGGGTCGAGGCGGGAGGGCAGGAGAGACCCAGTACTTC. Amino acid sequence: CASSEGRGGRAGETQYF.

V usage is TRBV19 and J usage is TRBJ1-1, with unresolved D. Germline V gives CDR1 LNHDA, CDR2 SQIVND (reference sequence). Trimming took off 5 bases at V and 5 bases at J, with 12 bases between the two ends. The CDR3 runs to 13 residues. CDR3 sequence reads: CASSRVHGTEAFF. CDR3 sequence (DNA): TGTGCCAGTAGTCGGGTCCACGGAACTGAAGCTTTCTTT.

The J gene is TRBJ1-5, the V gene TRBV6-1; TRBD1 might be the D (5 bases). This CDR3 region has 17 residues. CDR1 MNHNS and CDR2 SASEGT come from the germline V gene. Trimming took off 0 bases at V and 6 bases at J, with 18 bases between the two ends. The CDR3 sequence: CASSEAPGGKVSQPQHF. CDR3 nucleotides: TGTGCCAGCAGTGAAGCGCCGGGGGGGAAGGTGAGTCAGCCCCAGCATTTT.

The chain carries TRBV7-9 and TRBJ1-1, with D unclear. CDR1 is SEHNR, CDR2 FQNEAQ, per germline (reference sequence). The CDR3 loop spans 14 amino acids. With 4 bases removed from V and 2 bases from J, the gap between germline ends came to 11 bases. The CDR3 DNA reads as TGTGCCAGCAGCTCGTATCCTGCCAACACTGAAGCTTTCTTT. Encoded protein: CASSSYPANTEAFF.

J is TRBJ2-6 and V is TRBV19; 7 bases are a match to TRBD1. The length of the CDR3 is 15 residues. V shed 6 bases, J shed 4 bases, and the junction held 6 bases outside the gene matches. From germline, CDR1 is LNHDA and CDR2 SQIVND (reference sequence). CDR3 protein: CASSQQGSGANVLTF. The CDR3 DNA reads TGTGCCAGTAGCCAACAGGGGAGCGGGGCCAACGTCCTGACTTTC.